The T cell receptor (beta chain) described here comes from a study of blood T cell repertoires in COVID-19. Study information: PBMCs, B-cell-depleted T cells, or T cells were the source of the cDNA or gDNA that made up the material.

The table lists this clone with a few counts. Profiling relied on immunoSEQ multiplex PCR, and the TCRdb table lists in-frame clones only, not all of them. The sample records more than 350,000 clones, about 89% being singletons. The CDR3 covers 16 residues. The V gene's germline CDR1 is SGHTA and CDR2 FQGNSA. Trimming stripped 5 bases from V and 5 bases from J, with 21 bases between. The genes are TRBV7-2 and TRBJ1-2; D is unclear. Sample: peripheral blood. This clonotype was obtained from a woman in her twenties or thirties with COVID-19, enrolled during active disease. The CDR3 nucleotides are TGTGCCAGCAGCGCGGAGGGCAGCAGTGGGGTTTATGGCTACACCTTC. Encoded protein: CASSAEGSSGVYGYTF.